The clone carrying this T cell receptor (beta chain) has just one count. Data came from immunoSEQ multiplex PCR; TCRdb stores just in-frame clones and leaves some out. The data contain fewer than 85,000 clones, 80% to 95% of them seen just once; the ten biggest clones take up roughly 1.9%. These data come from a study of T cell changes during pregnancy in multiple sclerosis. The CDR3 is 14 residues long. Germline V gives CDR1 MNHEY, CDR2 SMNVEV (reference sequence). With V trimmed by 7 bases and J by 4 bases, 7 bases remained unmatched. This clonotype was obtained from a female donor with multiple sclerosis, enrolled in a pregnancy study. Source: peripheral blood, taken in the second trimester of pregnancy. V usage is TRBV27 and J usage is TRBJ2-1; 7 bases fit TRBD1. The CDR3 region is CASTYGDSYNEQFF. The CDR3 nucleotides are TGTGCCAGCACCTACGGGGACAGTTACAATGAGCAGTTCTTC.